The 28 T cell receptor beta chains below were found in one sample sequenced in a study of shared clonotypes between healthy human individuals. CD45RO-negative CD8 cells positively selected for CCR7 made up the naive population, which excluded terminally differentiated effector memory CD45RA+ cells. Assay used: immunoSEQ multiplex PCR; TCRdb lists only in-frame clones, some missing. The sample lists 550,000 to 750,000 clones; nearly 97% were seen once. Sample: naive CD8+ T cells sorted from blood. The source of these receptors is a woman aged 25 to 39 in good health.

This chain uses TRBV7-6 with TRBJ2-1, with D perhaps matching TRBD2 (6 bases). The CDR3 has 15 residues. Trimming left V 1 base short and J 4 bases short, with 11 bases between. The germline CDR1 and CDR2 sequences are SGHVS and FNYEAQ. CDR3 loop: CASSLVISGYNEQFF. The CDR3 region has the DNA TGTGCCAGCAGCTTAGTTATTAGCGGTTACAATGAGCAGTTCTTC. The full variable domain, rest sourced from reference TRBV7-6 and TRBJ2-1, is GAGVSQSPRYKVTKRGQDVALRCDPISGHVSLYWYRQALGQGPEFLTYFNYEAQQDKSGLPNDRFSAERPEGSISTLTIQRTEQRDSAMYRCASSLVISGYNEQFFGPGTRLTVL.

This clone is a singleton in its sample. The chain joins TRBV25-1 to TRBJ2-2, with D perhaps TRBD1 or TRBD2 (5 bases each). V was pared by 3 bases and J by 6 bases, with 20 bases between. In germline, CDR1 is MGHDK, CDR2 SYGVNS. There are 17 residues in the CDR3. As DNA, the CDR3 is TGTGCCAGCAGTGATCCCCACGGGGCCGGGGTCGCCGGGGAGCTGTTTTTT. Its protein is CASSDPHGAGVAGELFF.

The chain links TRBV4-1 to TRBJ2-7, with D tentatively TRBD2 (5 bases). The CDR3 contains 15 residues. V gave up 0 bases and J gave up 0 bases, with 9 bases separating them. Germline loops: CDR1 MGHRA, CDR2 YSYEKL. The CDR3 sequence: CASSQDPGNSYEQYF. CDR3 nucleotides: TGCGCCAGCAGCCAAGACCCGGGAAACTCCTACGAGCAGTACTTC.

V gene TRBV6-1 combines with J gene TRBJ2-1, with D perhaps matching TRBD1 or TRBD2 (5 bases each). The CDR3 runs to 12 residues. The germline V gene encodes CDR1 MNHNS and CDR2 SASEGT. Trimming pared 8 bases from V and 4 bases from J, leaving 9 bases between. CDR3: CASRGPYNEQFF. CDR3 nucleotide sequence: TGTGCCAGCCGGGGACCTTACAATGAGCAGTTCTTC.

The chain recombines TRBV7-9 with TRBJ2-3, with TRBD2 matching over 8 bases. J was trimmed by 1 base and V by 2 bases; bases with no gene match: 2. CDR1 and CDR2 (germline): SEHNR, FQNEAQ (reference sequence). The CDR3 consists of 15 residues. The CDR3 region is CASSLPREGTDTQYF. CDR3 nucleotide sequence: TGTGCCAGCAGCTTACCGCGGGAGGGCACAGATACGCAGTATTTT.

Remarks on this clone: The same CDR3 is also encoded by other DNA sequences in this sample. The chain employs TRBV5-4 and TRBJ1-2, with D uncertain. This CDR3 has 13 amino acids. V lost 0 bases to trimming and J lost 1 base, with 4 bases between them. CDR1 and CDR2 (germline): SGHNT, YYREEE (reference sequence). CDR3 sequence (DNA): TGTGCCAGCAGCTTGGAGAGTAACTATGGCTACACCTTC. It is translated as CASSLESNYGYTF.

The rearrangement links TRBV28 to TRBJ2-2; D may be TRBD1 (5 bases). The CDR3 is 15 amino acids. V lost 3 bases to trimming and J lost 1 base, with 9 bases between them. Germline CDR1 MDHEN, CDR2 SYDVKM. The CDR3 region has the DNA TGTGCCAGCAGTTTTGACAGTTTGAACACCGGGGAGCTGTTTTTT. Protein: CASSFDSLNTGELFF.

V and J are TRBV9 and TRBJ2-1, with 7 bases fitting TRBD1. J gave up 9 bases and V 4 bases, and 7 bases lay outside the gene matches. This CDR3 has 13 amino acids. CDR1 and CDR2 from the germline V gene are SGDLS and YYNGEE. The CDR3: CASSPGGRPEQFF. The CDR3 region has the DNA TGTGCCAGCAGCCCAGGGGGAAGACCTGAGCAGTTCTTC. Full variable domain (rest looked up from reference TRBV9 and TRBJ2-1): DSGVTQTPKHLITATGQRVTLRCSPRSGDLSVYWYQQSLDQGLQFLIQYYNGEERAKGNILERFSAQQFPDLHSELNLSSLELGDSALYFCASSPGGRPEQFFGPGTRLTVL.

This chain joins TRBV11-2 and TRBJ2-7; D ambiguous. Germline CDR1 reads SGHAT; CDR2 reads FQNNGV. Trimming removed 7 bases from V and 6 bases from J, with 16 bases in between. CDR3 size: 13 residues. In DNA form, the CDR3 reads TGTGCCAGCATCCAAACCCGGCACTCCGAGCAGTACTTC. As protein: CASIQTRHSEQYF.

This clone is a singleton in its sample. CDR3 protein: CASSFTGSGELFF. CDR3 coding DNA: TGTGCCAGCAGCTTCACAGGGTCCGGGGAGCTGTTTTTT. This rearrangement joins TRBV28 to TRBJ2-2, with D tentatively TRBD1 (6 bases). The V and J ends lost 6 bases and 6 bases respectively, with 11 bases between them. CDR3 size: 13 residues. Germline CDR1 and CDR2: MDHEN and SYDVKM.

The chain links TRBV27 to TRBJ2-2; the match to TRBD1 covers 9 bases. Germline trimming cut 4 bases from V and 0 bases from J; bases unmatched to any gene: 0. In germline, CDR1 is MNHEY, CDR2 SMNVEV (reference sequence). CDR3 length: 15 residues. The CDR3 loop is CASSYRGPNTGELFF. CDR3 DNA sequence: TGTGCCAGCAGTTACAGGGGGCCGAACACCGGGGAGCTGTTTTTT.

This chain connects TRBV19 to TRBJ2-3, with unresolved D. Germline V lookup: CDR1 LNHDA, CDR2 SQIVND (reference sequence). V was cut by 5 bases and J by 3 bases, with 15 bases left in between. This CDR3 has 15 residues. Here the CDR3 reads CASSPPGQPTDTQYF. In DNA, the CDR3 is TGTGCCAGTAGTCCCCCCGGCCAACCGACAGATACGCAGTATTTT.

This chain links TRBV19 with TRBJ2-3, with D perhaps TRBD1 or TRBD2 (5 bases each). The length of the CDR3 is 16 residues. V was trimmed by 7 bases and J by 3 bases, leaving 20 bases between them. Germline CDR1 and CDR2: LNHDA and SQIVND (reference sequence). CDR3 nucleotide sequence: TGTGCCAGTACCTCTGGGACGGAGATTTGGACAGATACGCAGTATTTT. Its translation is CASTSGTEIWTDTQYF.

About this clone: The sample carries other DNA sequences with the same CDR3. This chain joins TRBV20-1 and TRBJ2-7; D is uncertain. Trimming cost V 3 bases and J 5 bases, with 5 bases left between them. Germline assignment: CDR1 DFQATT and CDR2 SNEGSKA (reference sequence). The CDR3 is 10 residues long. CDR3 nucleotide sequence: TGCAGTGCTAGGGGCCACGAGCAGTACTTC. Amino acid sequence: CSARGHEQYF.

This clone was seen more than once but under ten times. The V and J genes are TRBV7-9 and TRBJ1-5, with TRBD1 matching over 7 bases. V dropped 4 bases and J dropped 2; count of bases not matched to a gene: 2. CDR3 length: 14 amino acids. In germline, CDR1 is SEHNR, CDR2 FQNEAQ (reference sequence). CDR3 sequence: CASSSGTGNQPQHF. The CDR3 coding sequence is TGTGCCAGCAGCTCGGGGACAGGCAATCAGCCCCAGCATTTT.

The V gene is TRBV5-4, the J gene TRBJ2-5; weak D call: TRBD2 (6 bases). Germline CDR1 reads SGHNT; CDR2 reads YYREEE (reference sequence). Trimming removed 4 bases at V and 1 base at J, with 14 bases between. The CDR3 extends over 15 amino acids. The CDR3 reads CASSRPGLPQETQYF. In DNA form, the CDR3 reads TGTGCCAGCAGCCGGCCGGGACTTCCCCAAGAGACCCAGTACTTC.

This clone has more than one count but fewer than ten. V and J are TRBV11-1 and TRBJ2-7, with 9 bases lining up with TRBD1. Trimming cost V 5 bases and J 4 bases; bases outside gene matches: 3. From germline, CDR1 is SGHAT and CDR2 FQDESV (reference sequence). The CDR3 is made up of 13 amino acids. The CDR3 loop is CASSPGTGYEQYF. Here the CDR3 DNA reads TGTGCCAGCAGCCCCGGGACAGGGTACGAGCAGTACTTC.

The chain's CDR3 is CASSSLTPTGYSNQPQHF. CDR3 sequence (DNA): TGTGCCAGCAGTTCCCTGACGCCGACAGGATATAGCAATCAGCCCCAGCATTTT. The chain joins TRBV28 to TRBJ1-5, with D perhaps matching TRBD1 (6 bases). The V gene lost 4 bases and the J gene lost 0 bases, with 19 bases spanning the gap. Germline loops: CDR1 MDHEN, CDR2 SYDVKM. This CDR3 spans 18 amino acids.

This chain links TRBV7-2 with TRBJ2-2, with TRBD2 matching 9 bases. The germline CDR1 and CDR2 sequences are SGHTA and FQGNSA. Germline trimming cut 8 bases from V and 7 bases from J; bases unmatched to any gene: 17. The CDR3 is 17 amino acids. In DNA form, the CDR3 reads TGTGCCAGCGCCACCCGACTAGCGGACGCAGGAGGCGGGGAGCTGTTTTTT. Its translation is CASATRLADAGGGELFF. The complete variable domain, with remaining parts taken from reference TRBV7-2 and TRBJ2-2, reads GAGVSQSPSNKVTEKGKDVELRCDPISGHTALYWYRQSLGQGLEFLIYFQGNSAPDKSGLPSDRFSAERTGGSVSTLTIQRTQQEDSAVYLCASATRLADAGGGELFFGEGSRLTVL.

The V call is TRBV11-2, the J call TRBJ2-7; D call uncertain. Germline V gives CDR1 SGHAT, CDR2 FQNNGV. V was clipped by 1 base and J by 2 bases, with 12 bases between them. CDR3 size: 15 residues. The CDR3, as DNA: TGTGCCAGCAGCTTAGTCCGGATTCGTGCCTACGAGCAGTACTTC. Translation gives CASSLVRIRAYEQYF.

The chain couples TRBV29-1 to TRBJ2-3; D remains ambiguous. The CDR3 length is 18 residues. CDR1 and CDR2 from the germline V gene are SQVTM and ANQGSEA. Trimming stripped 1 base from V and 1 base from J, with 21 bases between. The CDR3: CSVEVRLLTRLRTDTQYF. CDR3 DNA sequence: TGCAGCGTTGAAGTCCGACTTCTGACTCGTCTCCGCACAGATACGCAGTATTTT.

The chain employs TRBV15 and TRBJ1-2; 7 nucleotides align to TRBD1. V lost 5 bases and J lost 8; bases outside the gene matches: 8. The CDR3 is made up of 13 amino acids. Germline CDR1 LNHNV, CDR2 YYDKDF (reference sequence). This chain's CDR3 is CATSPDRAPGYTF. Written as DNA, the CDR3 is TGTGCCACCAGCCCAGACAGGGCGCCGGGCTACACCTTC. Looking up the rest from reference TRBV15 and TRBJ1-2 gives the full variable domain: DAMVIQNPRYQVTQFGKPVTLSCSQTLNHNVMYWYQQKSSQAPKLLFHYYDKDFNNEADTPDNFQSRRPNTSFCFLDIRSPGLGDTAMYLCATSPDRAPGYTFGSGTRLTVV.

In regard to this clone: Other DNA variants within this sample encode the same CDR3. The chain employs TRBV27 and TRBJ2-1; 8 positions agree with TRBD2. Germline CDR1 is MNHEY and CDR2 is SMNVEV (reference sequence). The CDR3 consists of 14 residues. The V gene end was trimmed by 7 bases and the J gene end by 0 bases; junction bases not matched to a gene: 2. CDR3 amino acids: CASTLAGSYNEQFF. The CDR3 DNA reads TGTGCCAGCACCCTAGCGGGCTCCTACAATGAGCAGTTCTTC.

The CDR3 region is CASSRFRTGGKETQYF. CDR3 DNA: TGTGCCAGCAGCCGATTCCGGACAGGGGGAAAAGAGACCCAGTACTTC. The chain has TRBV7-6 and TRBJ2-5; 10 bases align to TRBD1. The CDR3 runs to 16 residues. Trimming took 5 bases from V and 3 from J; bases not matched to a gene: 9. CDR1 and CDR2 (germline): SGHVS, FNYEAQ.

This clone was observed a few times. In DNA form, the CDR3 reads TGTGCCAGCAGTTACGGGGGATACGGGCAGCCCCAGCATTTT. This codes for CASSYGGYGQPQHF. The genes are TRBV6-5 and TRBJ1-5, with a weak D call TRBD1 (5 bases). Per the germline V gene, CDR1 is MNHEY and CDR2 is SVGAGI. Trimming cost V 2 bases and J 7 bases, with 12 bases left between them. The CDR3 has 14 amino acids.

The gene calls are TRBV28 and TRBJ2-1; 7 bases align to TRBD2. V lost 6 bases to trimming and J lost 4 bases; unmatched junction nucleotides: 9. From germline, CDR1 is MDHEN and CDR2 SYDVKM. The CDR3 sequence is 15 residues long. The CDR3 DNA follows: TGTGCCAGCAGATGGACTAGGACGGGTTACAATGAGCAGTTCTTC. Its protein product is CASRWTRTGYNEQFF.

V and J are TRBV4-2 and TRBJ1-1; the match to TRBD1 covers 7 bases. The germline V gene encodes CDR1 LGHNA and CDR2 YNFKEQ. This CDR3 has 14 residues. The V gene end was trimmed by 4 bases and the J gene end by 4 bases; junction bases not matched to a gene: 6. CDR3 loop: CASSPFTGVTEAFF. CDR3 bases: TGTGCCAGCAGCCCGTTTACAGGGGTCACTGAAGCTTTCTTT.

The chain links TRBV2 to TRBJ1-5; unclear D gene. Per the germline V gene, CDR1 is SNHLY and CDR2 is FYNNEI. V was trimmed by 7 bases and J by 4 bases, leaving 11 bases between them. This CDR3 comprises 13 residues. This CDR3 is CASNYGPNQPQHF. The CDR3, as DNA: TGTGCCAGCAACTATGGACCTAATCAGCCCCAGCATTTT.